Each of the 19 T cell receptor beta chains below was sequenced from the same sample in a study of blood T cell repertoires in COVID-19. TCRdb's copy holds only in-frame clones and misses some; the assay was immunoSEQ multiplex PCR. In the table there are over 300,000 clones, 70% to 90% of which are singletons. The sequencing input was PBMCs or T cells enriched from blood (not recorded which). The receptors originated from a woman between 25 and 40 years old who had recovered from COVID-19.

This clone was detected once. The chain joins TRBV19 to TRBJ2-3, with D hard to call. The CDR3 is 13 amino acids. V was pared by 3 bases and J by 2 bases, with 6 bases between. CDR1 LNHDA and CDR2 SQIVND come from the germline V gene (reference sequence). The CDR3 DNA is TGTGCCAGTAGTATGGCAGTCACAGATACGCAGTATTTT. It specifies CASSMAVTDTQYF.

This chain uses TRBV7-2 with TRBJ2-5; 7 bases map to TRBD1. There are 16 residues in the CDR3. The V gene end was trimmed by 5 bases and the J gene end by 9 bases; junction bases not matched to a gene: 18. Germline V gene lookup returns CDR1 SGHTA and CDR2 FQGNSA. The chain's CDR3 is CASSPAVRQGLGSQYF. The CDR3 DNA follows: TGTGCCAGCAGCCCCGCGGTAAGACAGGGATTGGGTTCCCAGTACTTC.

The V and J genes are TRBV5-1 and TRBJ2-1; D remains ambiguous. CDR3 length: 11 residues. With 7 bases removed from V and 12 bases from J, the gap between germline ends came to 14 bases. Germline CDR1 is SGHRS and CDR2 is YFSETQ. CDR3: CASGFEVGQFF. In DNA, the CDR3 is TGCGCCAGCGGGTTTGAGGTCGGGCAGTTCTTC.

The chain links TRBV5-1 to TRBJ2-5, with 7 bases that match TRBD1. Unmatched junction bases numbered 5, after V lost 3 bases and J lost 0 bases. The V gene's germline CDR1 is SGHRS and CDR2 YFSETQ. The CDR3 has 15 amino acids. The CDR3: CASSSAGTDQETQYF. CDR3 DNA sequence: TGCGCCAGCAGCTCAGCCGGGACAGACCAAGAGACCCAGTACTTC.

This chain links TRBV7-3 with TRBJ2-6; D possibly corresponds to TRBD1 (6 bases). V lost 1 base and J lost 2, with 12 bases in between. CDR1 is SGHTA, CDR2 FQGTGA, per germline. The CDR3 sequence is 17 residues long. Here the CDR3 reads CASSLRGGSTGANVLTF. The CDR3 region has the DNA TGTGCCAGCAGCTTAAGAGGGGGAAGCACTGGGGCCAACGTCCTGACTTTC.

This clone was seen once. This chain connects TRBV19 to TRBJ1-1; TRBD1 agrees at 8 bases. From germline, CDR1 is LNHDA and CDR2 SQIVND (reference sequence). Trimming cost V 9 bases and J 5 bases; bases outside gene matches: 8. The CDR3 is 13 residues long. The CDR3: CASRQGQGTEAFF. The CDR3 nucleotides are TGTGCCAGCAGACAGGGGCAAGGAACTGAAGCTTTCTTT.

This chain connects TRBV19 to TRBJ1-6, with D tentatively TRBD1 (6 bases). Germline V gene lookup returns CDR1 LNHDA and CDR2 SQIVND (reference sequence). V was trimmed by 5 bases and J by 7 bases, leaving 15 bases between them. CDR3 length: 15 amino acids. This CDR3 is CASSPGTPGNSPLHF. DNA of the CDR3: TGTGCCAGTAGTCCGGGGACACCGGGGAATTCACCCCTCCACTTT.

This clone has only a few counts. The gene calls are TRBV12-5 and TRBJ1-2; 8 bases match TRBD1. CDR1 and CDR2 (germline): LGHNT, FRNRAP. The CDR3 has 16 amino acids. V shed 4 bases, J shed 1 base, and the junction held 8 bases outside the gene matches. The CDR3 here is CASGSSQGAVNYGYTF. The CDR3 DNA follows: TGTGCTAGTGGTTCGAGTCAGGGGGCAGTTAACTATGGCTACACCTTC.

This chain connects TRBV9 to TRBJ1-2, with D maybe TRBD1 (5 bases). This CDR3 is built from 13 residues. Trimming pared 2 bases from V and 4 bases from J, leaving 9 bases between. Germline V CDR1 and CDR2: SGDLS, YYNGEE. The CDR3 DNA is TGTGCCAGCAGCGTGCAACAGGCCTATGGCTACACCTTC. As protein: CASSVQQAYGYTF.

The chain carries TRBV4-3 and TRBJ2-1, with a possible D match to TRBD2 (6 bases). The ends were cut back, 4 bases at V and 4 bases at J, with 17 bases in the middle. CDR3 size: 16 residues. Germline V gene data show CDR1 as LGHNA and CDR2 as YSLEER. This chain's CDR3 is CASSPRRTTGYNEQFF. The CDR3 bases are TGCGCCAGCAGCCCCCGGAGGACTACTGGGTACAATGAGCAGTTCTTC.

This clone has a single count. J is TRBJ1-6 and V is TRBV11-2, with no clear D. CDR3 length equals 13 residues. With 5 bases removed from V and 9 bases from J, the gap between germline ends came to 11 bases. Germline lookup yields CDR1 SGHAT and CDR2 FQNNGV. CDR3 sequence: CASSPGGGSPLHF. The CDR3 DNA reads TGTGCCAGCAGCCCCGGAGGAGGTTCACCCCTCCACTTT. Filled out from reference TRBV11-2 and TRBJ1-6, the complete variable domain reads EAGVAQSPRYKIIEKRQSVAFWCNPISGHATLYWYQQILGQGPKLLIQFQNNGVVDDSQLPKDRFSAERLKGVDSTLKIQPAKLEDSAVYLCASSPGGGSPLHFGNGTRLTVT.

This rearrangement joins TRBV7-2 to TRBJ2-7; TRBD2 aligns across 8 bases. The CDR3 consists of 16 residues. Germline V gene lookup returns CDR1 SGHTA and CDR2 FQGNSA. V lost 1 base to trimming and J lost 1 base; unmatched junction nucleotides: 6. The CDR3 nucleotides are TGTGCCAGCAGCTTAGGTGGCGGGGGGCCTTCCTACGAGCAGTACTTC. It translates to CASSLGGGGPSYEQYF.

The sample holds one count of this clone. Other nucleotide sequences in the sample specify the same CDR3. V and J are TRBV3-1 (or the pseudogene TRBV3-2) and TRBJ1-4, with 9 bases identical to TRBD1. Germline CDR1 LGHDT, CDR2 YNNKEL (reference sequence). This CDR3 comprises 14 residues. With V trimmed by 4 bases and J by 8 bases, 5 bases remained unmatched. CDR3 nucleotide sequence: TGTGCCAGCAGCCCCGGGACAGGGCGAGAAAAACTGTTTTTT. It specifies CASSPGTGREKLFF.

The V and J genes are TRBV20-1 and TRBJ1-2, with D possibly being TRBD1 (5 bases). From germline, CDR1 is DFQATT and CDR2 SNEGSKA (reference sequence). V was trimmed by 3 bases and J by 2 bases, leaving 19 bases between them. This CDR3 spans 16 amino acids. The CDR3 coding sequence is TGCAGTGCTAGTGGGGGAGGGGCAACTACCAACTATGGCTACACCTTC. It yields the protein CSASGGGATTNYGYTF.

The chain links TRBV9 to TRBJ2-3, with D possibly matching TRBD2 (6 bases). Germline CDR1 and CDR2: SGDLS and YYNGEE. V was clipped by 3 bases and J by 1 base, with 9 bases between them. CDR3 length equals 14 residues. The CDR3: CASSGRDRTDTQYF. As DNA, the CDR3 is TGTGCCAGCAGCGGGCGGGACCGCACAGATACGCAGTATTTT.

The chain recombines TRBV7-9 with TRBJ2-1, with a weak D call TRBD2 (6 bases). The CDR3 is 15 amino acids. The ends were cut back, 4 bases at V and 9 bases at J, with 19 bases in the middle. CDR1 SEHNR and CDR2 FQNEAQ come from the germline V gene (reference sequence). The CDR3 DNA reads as TGTGCCAGCAGCTCCCCGGGACTCTCTATTGGTGAGCAGTTCTTC. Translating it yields CASSSPGLSIGEQFF.

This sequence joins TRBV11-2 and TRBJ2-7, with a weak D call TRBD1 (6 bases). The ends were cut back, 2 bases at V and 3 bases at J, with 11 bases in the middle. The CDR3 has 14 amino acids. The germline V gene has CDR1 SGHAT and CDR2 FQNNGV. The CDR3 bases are TGTGCCAGCAGCTTACCAGGGGCGCTCTACGAGCAGTACTTC. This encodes CASSLPGALYEQYF.

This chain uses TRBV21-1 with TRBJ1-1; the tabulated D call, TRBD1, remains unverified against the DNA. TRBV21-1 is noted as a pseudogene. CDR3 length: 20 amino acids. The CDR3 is CASSSPEGFGTGGWATEAFF. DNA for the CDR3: TGTGCCAGCAGCTCACCCGAGGGATTCGGGACAGGGGGCTGGGCCACTGAAGCTTTCTTT.

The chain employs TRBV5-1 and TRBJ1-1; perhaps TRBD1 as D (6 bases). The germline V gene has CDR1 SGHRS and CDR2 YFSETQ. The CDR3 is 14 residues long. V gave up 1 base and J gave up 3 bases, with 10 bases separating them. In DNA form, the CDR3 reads TGCGCCAGCAGCTTGCAGGGGCTGCACACTGAAGCTTTCTTT. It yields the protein CASSLQGLHTEAFF.